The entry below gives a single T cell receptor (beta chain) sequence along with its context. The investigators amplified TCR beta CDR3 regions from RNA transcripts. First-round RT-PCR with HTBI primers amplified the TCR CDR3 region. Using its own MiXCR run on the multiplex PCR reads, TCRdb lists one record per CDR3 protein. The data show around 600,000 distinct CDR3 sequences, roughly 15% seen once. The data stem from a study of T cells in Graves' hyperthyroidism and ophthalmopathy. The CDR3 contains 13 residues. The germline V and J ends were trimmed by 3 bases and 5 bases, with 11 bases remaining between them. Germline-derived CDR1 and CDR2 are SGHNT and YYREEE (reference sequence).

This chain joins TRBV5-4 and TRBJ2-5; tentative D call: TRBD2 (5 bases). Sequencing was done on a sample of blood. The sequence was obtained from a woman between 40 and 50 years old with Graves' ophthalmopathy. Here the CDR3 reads CASSSELAETQYF. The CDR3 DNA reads TGTGCCAGCAGCTCGGAGTTAGCGGAGACCCAGTACTTC.